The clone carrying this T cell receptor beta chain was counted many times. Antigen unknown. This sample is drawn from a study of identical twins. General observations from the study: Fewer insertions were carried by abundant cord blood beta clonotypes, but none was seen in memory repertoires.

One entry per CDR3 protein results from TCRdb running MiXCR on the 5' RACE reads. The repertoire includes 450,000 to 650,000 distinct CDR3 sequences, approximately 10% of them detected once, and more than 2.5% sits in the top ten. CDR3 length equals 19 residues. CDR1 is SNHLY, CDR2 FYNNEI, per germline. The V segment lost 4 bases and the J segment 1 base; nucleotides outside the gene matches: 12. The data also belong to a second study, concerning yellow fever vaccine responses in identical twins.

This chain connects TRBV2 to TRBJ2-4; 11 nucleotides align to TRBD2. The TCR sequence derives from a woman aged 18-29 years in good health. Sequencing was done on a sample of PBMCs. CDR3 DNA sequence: TGTGCCAGCAGTGCGGGACTAGCGGCGCCGCTCGATGCCAAAAACATTCAGTACTTC. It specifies CASSAGLAAPLDAKNIQYF.